This TCR beta chain is drawn from a study of T-cell reconstitution after alpha-beta-depleted transplantation in children. Study results and caveats: T-cell counts and diversity at one year post-transplant came mainly from newly produced T cells. As was reported, about two months after transplant, alpha-beta T cells came from several hundred expanded graft clones. For some patients, TCRbeta diversity was high at day 60 because of recipient T cells and thymic progenitors that survived.

This clonotype was recorded many times. The antigen is not known. Per the germline V gene, CDR1 is SGHRS and CDR2 is YFSETQ. The CDR3 length is 17 residues. V dropped 0 bases and J dropped 1 base, with 15 bases sitting between them. The library targeted TCRbeta and was prepared with unique molecular identifiers. TCRdb re-analysed the PCR reads in MiXCR, keeping a single row per CDR3 protein. The table has about 300,000 distinct CDR3 sequences, roughly 7.8% seen once; the top ten hold about 9.1%. Sequencing was performed on peripheral blood, taken 360 days after TCRalphabeta/CD19-depleted stem cell transplant. The J gene is TRBJ2-3, the V gene TRBV5-1; D perhaps matches TRBD2 (5 bases). This clonotype was obtained from a female patient aged 2 to 10 who had a stem cell transplant for Fanconi anemia, so the T cells may come from the graft donor. The CDR3 region has the DNA TGCGCCAGCAGCTTGGGGGCCGGCCCGAGGGGCACAGATACGCAGTATTTT. Amino acids: CASSLGAGPRGTDTQYF.